This passage covers 32 T cell receptor beta chains from one sample sequenced in a study of vaccination and CD4 T cells after COVID-19. Their antigens are not known. The treatment is: approximately nine-day PBMC culture with coronavirus spike peptide pools or control peptides (ViraFEST assay). With the Oncomine TCR Beta short-read assay, DNA from cultured CD4+ T cells was sequenced. TCRdb redid the calling of the PCR reads with MiXCR, one entry per CDR3 protein. This sample has 20,000 to 25,000 distinct CDR3 sequences, with around two fifths found just once. The specimen comprised CD4+ T cells from blood, cultured in vitro, sampled before SARS-CoV-2 vaccination. All receptors come from a human donor who received a COVID-19 vaccine.

With regard to this clonotype: At one boundary the junction diverges from the germline segment, which might be a read error. The V and J genes are TRBV6-2 or TRBV6-3 and TRBJ2-3; 8 bases line up with TRBD2. Germline V gives CDR1 MNHEY, CDR2 SVGEGT. CDR3 size: 14 residues. In DNA form, the CDR3 reads TGTGCCAGCAGGCCTGGCGGGGGGCCAGATACGCAGTGTTTT. Protein: CASRPGGGPDTQCF.

This chain uses TRBV5-1 with TRBJ2-7; 7 bases are shared with TRBD1. From germline, CDR1 is SGHRS and CDR2 YFSETQ. V lost 0 bases and J lost 7; bases outside the gene matches: 10. The CDR3 covers 15 residues. CDR3 nucleotides: TGCGCCAGCAGCTTGGGTGACACAGGGGATCGGGAGCAGTACTTC. Translating gives CASSLGDTGDREQYF.

V is TRBV24-1 and J is TRBJ1-2; maybe TRBD1 (6 bases). V dropped 4 bases and J dropped 7 bases, with 18 bases sitting between them. In germline, CDR1 is KGHDR, CDR2 SFDVKD. The CDR3 is 15 residues long. CDR3 in amino acids: CATSDPGAGGFGYTF. CDR3 DNA sequence: TGTGCCACCAGTGACCCAGGGGCCGGAGGGTTTGGCTACACCTTC.

The chain employs TRBV19 and TRBJ1-2; D is undetermined. The CDR3 has 11 amino acids. CDR1 and CDR2 from the germline V gene are LNHDA and SQIVND (reference sequence). Trimming took off 6 bases at V and 10 bases at J, with 12 bases between the two ends. The CDR3 loop reads CASSSHILYTF. The CDR3 coding sequence is TGTGCCAGTAGCTCTCATATCCTCTACACCTTC.

This clonotype was counted once. The chain employs TRBV9 and TRBJ2-3, with D perhaps TRBD1 (5 bases). The CDR3 is 14 residues long. Per the germline V gene, CDR1 is SGDLS and CDR2 is YYNGEE. V was pared by 2 bases and J by 0 bases, with 7 bases between. The CDR3 sequence is CASSVDSSTDTQYF. The CDR3 DNA is TGTGCCAGCAGCGTCGACAGTAGCACAGATACGCAGTATTTT.

This chain connects TRBV20-1 to TRBJ2-5; 7 bases line up with TRBD1. CDR3 size: 14 residues. Germline loops: CDR1 DFQATT, CDR2 SNEGSKA (reference sequence). V was clipped by 6 bases and J by 5 bases; unmatched bases: 12. The CDR3 nucleotides read TGCAGTGCCAGTAAACAGGGGAGAGGGGAGACCCAGTACTTC. This translates into CSASKQGRGETQYF.

V is TRBV20-1 and J is TRBJ1-2; D possibly corresponds to TRBD1 (5 bases). Per germline, CDR1 DFQATT and CDR2 SNEGSKA (reference sequence). V gave up 7 bases and J gave up 3 bases, with 21 bases separating them. This CDR3 is built from 15 residues. The CDR3 is CSVPQGALSHYGYTF. The CDR3 nucleotides are TGCAGTGTTCCCCAGGGCGCCTTGAGCCACTATGGCTACACCTTC.

CDR3 residues: CASRRKDRGPQTEAFF. The CDR3 DNA is TGTGCCAGCAGGAGGAAAGACAGGGGGCCTCAAACTGAAGCTTTCTTT. J is TRBJ1-1 and V is TRBV12-3 or TRBV12-4; 10 bases map to TRBD1. V lost 6 bases and J lost 5; bases outside the gene matches: 12. The CDR3 has 16 amino acids.

The J gene is TRBJ2-1, the V gene TRBV19; possibly TRBD1 for D (6 bases). The CDR3 has 13 residues. CDR1 and CDR2 from the germline V gene are LNHDA and SQIVND (reference sequence). Trimming shortened V by 11 bases and J by 7 bases, and 18 bases separated the two germline ends. Written as DNA, the CDR3 is TGTGCCCCCAGGGCAGGGGCCAGGAATGAGCAGTTCTTC. It is translated as CAPRAGARNEQFF.

The chain carries TRBV5-6 and TRBJ2-4; TRBD2 aligns across 9 bases. Germline CDR1 is SGHDT and CDR2 is YYEEEE. The CDR3 contains 14 residues. The V gene end was trimmed by 1 base and the J gene end by 12 bases; junction bases not matched to a gene: 8. The CDR3 spells CASSLPASGVGQYF. CDR3 in DNA: TGTGCCAGCAGCTTGCCTGCTAGCGGGGTGGGTCAGTACTTC.

The V gene is TRBV7-9, the J gene TRBJ2-1; 8 bases align to TRBD1. Germline loops: CDR1 SEHNR, CDR2 FQNEAQ (reference sequence). CDR3 length: 16 amino acids. J gave up 0 bases and V 5 bases, and 6 bases lay outside the gene matches. Written as DNA, the CDR3 is TGTGCCAGCAGCGGAAGAACAGGGGGCTCCTACAATGAGCAGTTCTTC. Protein: CASSGRTGGSYNEQFF.

This clonotype was detected a few times. The V gene is TRBV20-1, the J gene TRBJ2-5; 12 bases map to TRBD2. The V gene end was trimmed by 4 bases and the J gene end by 2 bases; junction bases not matched to a gene: 8. The germline gives CDR1 DFQATT, CDR2 SNEGSKA (reference sequence). The length of the CDR3 is 16 residues. The CDR3 region has the DNA TGCAGTGCTAACCTCCGACTAGCGGGGGTGCAAGAGACCCAGTACTTC. Its protein is CSANLRLAGVQETQYF.

V gene TRBV7-6 combines with J gene TRBJ1-3; maybe TRBD1 (6 bases). This CDR3 comprises 18 residues. Trimming stripped 5 bases from V and 1 base from J, with 21 bases between. Looked up from germline, CDR1 is SGHVS and CDR2 is FNYEAQ. In DNA, the CDR3 is TGTGCCAGCAGCGCCCAGCCGGGGGCGAAGAATTCTGGAAACACCATATATTTT. This codes for CASSAQPGAKNSGNTIYF.

The rearrangement joins TRBV30 to TRBJ1-2; the match to TRBD1 covers 7 bases. The junction had 11 bases not matched to a gene; V was cut back by 2 bases and J by 5 bases. The CDR3 is made up of 15 amino acids. Germline CDR1 GTSNPN, CDR2 SVGIG (reference sequence). The CDR3, as DNA: TGTGCCTGGAGTCACTACAGGGGAGGAGGATATGGCTACACCTTC. Translating gives CAWSHYRGGGYGYTF.

This clonotype was picked up one time. The chain combines TRBV2 with TRBJ2-5; the match to TRBD1 covers 8 bases. V lost 6 bases to trimming and J lost 5 bases; unmatched junction nucleotides: 5. Germline values: CDR1 SNHLY, CDR2 FYNNEI. CDR3 length: 13 amino acids. The CDR3 protein is CASRGTGDETQYF. The CDR3 DNA follows: TGTGCCAGCAGAGGGACAGGCGATGAGACCCAGTACTTC. Full variable domain (remainder filled in from reference TRBV2 and TRBJ2-5): EPEVTQTPSHQVTQMGQEVILRCVPISNHLYFYWYRQILGQKVEFLVSFYNNEISEKSEIFDDQFSVERPDGSNFTLKIRSTKLEDSAMYFCASRGTGDETQYFGPGTRLLVL.

The chain uses TRBV20-1 and TRBJ2-3; D ambiguous. The V gene lost 4 bases and the J gene lost 6 bases, with 8 bases spanning the gap. Germline CDR1 DFQATT, CDR2 SNEGSKA (reference sequence). The CDR3 totals 11 residues. CDR3 residues: CSATSRDTQYF. DNA of the CDR3: TGCAGTGCTACCTCTCGGGATACGCAGTATTTT.

The chain links TRBV2 to TRBJ1-5; 8 bases agree with TRBD1. V shed 3 bases and J 4 bases; nucleotides not matched to a gene: 8. Germline V gene data show CDR1 as SNHLY and CDR2 as FYNNEI. This CDR3 spans 16 amino acids. For the CDR3, the DNA is TGTGCCAGCAGTGAGGAGCCGAGGACAGGGAATCAGCCCCAGCATTTT. Encoded protein: CASSEEPRTGNQPQHF. Looking up the rest from reference TRBV2 and TRBJ1-5 gives the full variable domain: EPEVTQTPSHQVTQMGQEVILRCVPISNHLYFYWYRQILGQKVEFLVSFYNNEISEKSEIFDDQFSVERPDGSNFTLKIRSTKLEDSAMYFCASSEEPRTGNQPQHFGDGTRLSIL.

The chain combines TRBV6-1 with TRBJ1-1, with no clear D. The CDR3 is 14 residues long. Germline loops: CDR1 MNHNS, CDR2 SASEGT. Trimming took 8 bases from V and 3 from J, leaving 16 bases between them. The CDR3 protein is CASGLGGEYTEAFF. The CDR3 DNA follows: TGTGCCAGCGGGTTGGGCGGTGAGTACACTGAAGCTTTCTTT.

This clonotype appeared a few times. For the CDR3, the DNA is TGTGCCAGCAGTTTAATAGGAGAGACCCAGTACTTC. It specifies CASSLIGETQYF. V is TRBV12-3 or TRBV12-4 and J is TRBJ2-5; no clear D. Trimming took off 2 bases at V and 4 bases at J, with 5 bases between the two ends. The CDR3 loop spans 12 amino acids.

The chain has TRBV6-5 and TRBJ1-4, with a possible D match to TRBD1 (6 bases). Trimming removed 0 bases from V and 6 bases from J, with 11 bases in between. CDR1 MNHEY and CDR2 SVGAGI come from the germline V gene. The length of the CDR3 is 15 residues. CDR3 bases: TGTGCCAGCAGTTACTCCGGGGGGCCAGATGAAAAACTGTTTTTT. Its translation: CASSYSGGPDEKLFF.

V gene TRBV6-1 combines with J gene TRBJ1-5; 11 bases line up with TRBD1. The CDR3 is 15 amino acids. V lost 1 base to trimming and J lost 7 bases; unmatched junction nucleotides: 3. Per germline, CDR1 MNHNS and CDR2 SASEGT. This chain's CDR3 is CASSEGGQGVQPQHF. CDR3 bases: TGTGCCAGCAGTGAAGGGGGACAGGGGGTGCAGCCCCAGCATTTT.

V gene TRBV7-8 combines with J gene TRBJ1-2, with 9 bases matching TRBD1. The CDR3 is 12 amino acids. J gave up 8 bases and V 5 bases, and 3 bases lay outside the gene matches. CDR1 is SGHVS and CDR2 is FQNEAQ in the germline V gene. In DNA, the CDR3 is TGTGCCAGCAGCCGGGACAGGGTCGGCTACACCTTC. Translating gives CASSRDRVGYTF. Using reference TRBV7-8 and TRBJ1-2 for the parts outside the CDR3, the full variable domain is GAGVSQSPRYKVAKRGQDVALRCDPISGHVSLFWYQQALGQGPEFLTYFQNEAQLDKSGLPSDRFFAERPEGSVSTLKIQRTQQEDSAVYLCASSRDRVGYTFGSGTRLTVV.

This chain joins TRBV5-5 and TRBJ2-5, with a weak D call TRBD1 (6 bases). Trimming shortened V by 5 bases and J by 1 base, and 18 bases separated the two germline ends. This CDR3 spans 16 amino acids. Looked up from germline, CDR1 is SGHKS and CDR2 is YYEKEE (reference sequence). CDR3 in amino acids: CASSPTGTRGQETQYF. The CDR3 DNA reads TGTGCCAGCAGTCCCACAGGGACAAGGGGCCAAGAGACCCAGTACTTC.

This chain joins TRBV6-1 and TRBJ1-5; maybe TRBD1 (5 bases). Trimming pared 6 bases from V and 6 bases from J, leaving 12 bases between. In germline, CDR1 is MNHNS, CDR2 SASEGT. The CDR3 totals 13 residues. CDR3: CASSSRVGQPQHF. CDR3 DNA: TGTGCCAGCAGCTCCAGGGTCGGTCAGCCCCAGCATTTT.

This clonotype was observed a handful of times. The chain uses TRBV24-1 and TRBJ2-4; D not resolved. Germline CDR1 reads KGHDR; CDR2 reads SFDVKD. The V end was cut by 6 bases, the J end by 4 bases, with 12 bases between. This CDR3 region has 14 residues. CDR3 DNA: TGTGCCACCAGTAAGAGTGGTACGAAAAACATTCAGTACTTC. Residues: CATSKSGTKNIQYF.

In its sample, this clonotype was seen a few times. The chain carries TRBV6-1 and TRBJ1-2; tentative D call: TRBD1 (6 bases). Germline V gene data show CDR1 as MNHNS and CDR2 as SASEGT. This CDR3 contains 16 residues. V was shortened by 5 bases and J by 0 bases, with 16 bases between the two germline ends. CDR3 sequence reads: CASSLQGHLTNYGYTF. DNA for the CDR3: TGTGCCAGCAGTCTCCAGGGACACCTCACTAACTATGGCTACACCTTC.

This clonotype appeared a few times. This chain connects TRBV7-9 to TRBJ1-1, with 8 positions matching TRBD1. J gave up 0 bases and V 5 bases, and 5 bases lay outside the gene matches. This CDR3 is 15 amino acids long. Germline values: CDR1 SEHNR, CDR2 FQNEAQ (reference sequence). The CDR3 DNA follows: TGTGCCAGCAGCACCACAGGGGGTATGAACACTGAAGCTTTCTTT. Amino acids: CASSTTGGMNTEAFF.

The gene calls are TRBV12-3 or TRBV12-4 and TRBJ1-5; D is ambiguous. The CDR3 length is 14 residues. Trimming removed 2 bases from V and 6 bases from J, with 11 bases in between. CDR3 in DNA: TGTGCCAGCAGTTTACACTTCCCCGGTCAGCCCCAGCATTTT. Its protein product is CASSLHFPGQPQHF.

The rearrangement joins TRBV30 to TRBJ1-1; weak D call: TRBD1 (5 bases). The length of the CDR3 is 13 residues. V lost 0 bases and J 4 bases, leaving 9 bases between the germline ends. CDR1 and CDR2 from the germline V gene are GTSNPN and SVGIG (reference sequence). The CDR3 region has the DNA TGTGCCTGGAGTGTGAGTGGGGGCACTGAAGCTTTCTTT. Its translation is CAWSVSGGTEAFF.

This clonotype turned up a few times. This chain connects TRBV6-1 to TRBJ2-2; 10 positions match TRBD1. V was clipped by 7 bases and J by 0 bases; unmatched bases: 8. This CDR3 has 17 amino acids. In germline, CDR1 is MNHNS, CDR2 SASEGT. Here the CDR3 DNA reads TGTGCCAGCACTCCCAGGACAGGGGGGGCGAACACCGGGGAGCTGTTTTTT. It specifies CASTPRTGGANTGELFF.

This chain joins TRBV6-1 and TRBJ2-7, with D maybe TRBD1 (6 bases). The CDR3 has 15 amino acids. V shed 6 bases and J shed 2 bases, with 17 bases lying between them. Per the germline V gene, CDR1 is MNHNS and CDR2 is SASEGT. The CDR3: CASSPGQLEPYEQYF. The DNA of the CDR3 is TGTGCCAGCAGCCCGGGACAACTAGAACCCTACGAGCAGTACTTC.

This chain links TRBV21-1 with TRBJ1-2. TRBV21-1 counts as a pseudogene. CDR3 length: 15 residues. The CDR3 sequence: CASSKDHQASYGYTF. The CDR3 nucleotides are TGTGCCAGCAGCAAAGACCACCAGGCTTCCTATGGCTACACCTTC.